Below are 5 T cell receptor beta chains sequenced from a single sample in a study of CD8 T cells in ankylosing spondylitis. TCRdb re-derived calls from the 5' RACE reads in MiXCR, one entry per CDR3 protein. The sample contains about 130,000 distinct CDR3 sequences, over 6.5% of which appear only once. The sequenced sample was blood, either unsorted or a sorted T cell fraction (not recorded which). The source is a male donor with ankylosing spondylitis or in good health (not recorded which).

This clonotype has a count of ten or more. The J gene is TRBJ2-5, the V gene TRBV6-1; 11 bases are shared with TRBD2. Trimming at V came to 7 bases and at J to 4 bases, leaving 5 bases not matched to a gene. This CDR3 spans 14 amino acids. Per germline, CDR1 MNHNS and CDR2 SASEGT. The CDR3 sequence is CASIDSGRGETQYF. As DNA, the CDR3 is TGTGCCAGCATCGATAGCGGGAGGGGAGAGACCCAGTACTTC.

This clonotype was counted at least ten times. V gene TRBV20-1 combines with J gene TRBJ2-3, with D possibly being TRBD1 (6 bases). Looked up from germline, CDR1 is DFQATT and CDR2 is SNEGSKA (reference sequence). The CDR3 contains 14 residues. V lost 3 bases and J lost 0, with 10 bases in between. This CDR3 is CSASDQGSTDTQYF. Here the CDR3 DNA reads TGCAGTGCTAGTGACCAGGGGAGCACAGATACGCAGTATTTT.

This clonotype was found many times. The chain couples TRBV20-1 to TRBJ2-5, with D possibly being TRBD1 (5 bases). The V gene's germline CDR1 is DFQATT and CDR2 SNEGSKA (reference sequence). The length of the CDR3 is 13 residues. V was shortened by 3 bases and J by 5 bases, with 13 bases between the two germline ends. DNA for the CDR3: TGCAGTGCTAGTTCCAGGGTCGGCGAGACCCAGTACTTC. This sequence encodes CSASSRVGETQYF.

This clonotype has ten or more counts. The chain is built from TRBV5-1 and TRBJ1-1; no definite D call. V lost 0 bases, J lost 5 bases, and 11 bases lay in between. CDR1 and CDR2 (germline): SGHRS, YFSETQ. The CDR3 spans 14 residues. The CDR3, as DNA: TGCGCCAGCAGCTTGGATGGACGGGGTACTGAAGCTTTCTTT. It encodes CASSLDGRGTEAFF.

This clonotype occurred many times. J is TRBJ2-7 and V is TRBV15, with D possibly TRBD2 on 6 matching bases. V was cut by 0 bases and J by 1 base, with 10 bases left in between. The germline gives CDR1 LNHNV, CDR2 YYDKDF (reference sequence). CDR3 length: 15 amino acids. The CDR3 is CATSRDSGGSYEQYF. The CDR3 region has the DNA TGTGCCACCAGCAGAGATAGCGGCGGTTCCTACGAGCAGTACTTC.